Listed here are 32 T cell receptor beta chains from one sample, sequenced in a study of vaccination effects on CD4 cells after COVID-19. Produced via immunoSEQ multiplex PCR; TCRdb's table is partial and in-frame only. The data show about 24,000 clones, 76% seen once. Antigen-specific CD4+ T cell clonotypes were called by their expansion after viral peptide-pool culture in ViraFEST. Cells that had been cultured for 9 to 10 days were the source of isolated CD4+ T cells. According to the study, vaccine recipients showed no prior SARS-CoV-2 infection and negative nucleocapsid antibodies. Their antigens are not known. The source was CD4+ T cells from PBMCs cultured with HCoV-NL63 spike peptides, collected before COVID-19 vaccination. All receptors derive from a human donor who received a COVID-19 vaccine.

This clone was seen just once. The chain uses TRBV10-1 and TRBJ2-7, with 10 positions matching TRBD1. This CDR3 is 16 amino acids long. Trimming removed 7 bases from V and 5 bases from J; junction bases left unmatched: 14. Germline-derived CDR1 and CDR2 are WNHNN and SYGVQD (reference sequence). The CDR3: CASKPESGTGDHEQYF. The CDR3 nucleotides are TGCGCCAGCAAGCCAGAGAGTGGGACAGGGGATCACGAGCAGTACTTC.

V and J are TRBV6-6 and TRBJ1-3; D perhaps matches TRBD1 (6 bases). Germline loops: CDR1 MNHNY, CDR2 SVGAGI (reference sequence). Trimming stripped 4 bases from V and 4 bases from J, with 14 bases between. The CDR3 covers 15 residues. The CDR3 DNA reads as TGTGCCAGCAGTTCCGTGCAGGGGCGGGGAAACACCATATATTTT. This codes for CASSSVQGRGNTIYF.

Only one count was recorded for this clone. The CDR3 loop is CASSKVQVGTEAFF. The CDR3 region has the DNA TGTGCCAGTAGTAAGGTCCAGGTCGGGACTGAAGCTTTCTTT. The chain links TRBV19 to TRBJ1-1; D not resolved. Germline V CDR1 and CDR2: LNHDA, SQIVND (reference sequence). The V and J ends lost 4 bases and 5 bases respectively, with 14 bases between them. The CDR3 loop spans 14 amino acids.

The V call is TRBV2, the J call TRBJ1-1, with a tentative D call TRBD1 (5 bases). V was clipped by 0 bases and J by 8 bases, with 10 bases between them. Germline lookup yields CDR1 SNHLY and CDR2 FYNNEI. The CDR3 runs to 13 residues. CDR3 in amino acids: CASSEARAGEAFF. CDR3 nucleotides: TGTGCCAGCAGTGAAGCGCGGGCAGGGGAAGCTTTCTTT.

The chain has TRBV2 and TRBJ1-4, with 9 positions matching TRBD1. The CDR3 covers 14 residues. Germline CDR1 SNHLY, CDR2 FYNNEI. Trimming took 6 bases from V and 6 from J; bases not matched to a gene: 5. The CDR3 nucleotides are TGTGCCAGCAGACAGGGGGCTCGTCATGAAAAACTGTTTTTT. Its translation: CASRQGARHEKLFF.

The rearrangement joins TRBV6-6 to TRBJ1-2, with D possibly matching TRBD1 (6 bases). The CDR3 is made up of 15 amino acids. V lost 5 bases, J lost 3 bases, and 16 bases lay in between. Germline V gene lookup returns CDR1 MNHNY and CDR2 SVGAGI (reference sequence). DNA of the CDR3: TGTGCCAGCAGTACCAGCGGGGGGCAGGACTATGGCTACACCTTC. It encodes CASSTSGGQDYGYTF.

The J gene is TRBJ1-2, the V gene TRBV7-8; 8 nucleotides line up with TRBD1. J lost 4 bases, V lost 3 bases, and 16 bases had no gene match. Germline values: CDR1 SGHVS, CDR2 FQNEAQ. The CDR3 runs 18 residues. The CDR3 DNA sequence: TGTGCCAGCAGCTTTACCCTCGGCGGGCAGGGGGCATCCTATGGCTACACCTTC. Translation: CASSFTLGGQGASYGYTF.

The J gene is TRBJ1-1, the V gene TRBV21-1; the table's D call, TRBD1, has no DNA check behind it. TRBV21-1 is given as a pseudogene. The CDR3 is 17 amino acids. CDR3 sequence: CASSKPRDRGWGTEAFF. CDR3 nucleotides: TGTGCCAGCAGCAAACCCCGGGACAGGGGATGGGGCACTGAAGCTTTCTTT.

This chain links TRBV11-2 with TRBJ1-2; 7 nucleotides line up with TRBD1. There are 14 residues in the CDR3. CDR1 SGHAT and CDR2 FQNNGV come from the germline V gene. Germline trimming cut 5 bases from V and 3 bases from J; bases unmatched to any gene: 6. The chain's CDR3 is CASSPLQGHYGYTF. The CDR3, as DNA: TGTGCCAGCAGCCCACTACAGGGGCACTATGGCTACACCTTC.

DNA for the CDR3: TGCGCCAGCAGTGGCAACCCCCGGGCGAACACTGAAGCTTTCTTT. It encodes CASSGNPRANTEAFF. This chain connects TRBV10-1 to TRBJ1-1; no clear D. This CDR3 spans 15 amino acids. Germline V lookup: CDR1 WNHNN, CDR2 SYGVQD (reference sequence). With 4 bases removed from V and 1 base from J, the gap between germline ends came to 13 bases.

This chain links TRBV11-2 with TRBJ2-7; 7 nucleotides agree with TRBD1. The CDR3 is 15 amino acids. Germline CDR1 is SGHAT and CDR2 is FQNNGV. The junction had 12 bases not matched to a gene; V was cut back by 4 bases and J by 6 bases. CDR3 nucleotides: TGTGCCAGCAGCTCGACAGGGACGGAACGACCCGAGCAGTACTTC. It translates to CASSSTGTERPEQYF.

This chain joins TRBV6-1 and TRBJ2-7; 10 bases line up with TRBD2. The CDR3 is made up of 16 amino acids. The germline CDR1 and CDR2 sequences are MNHNS and SASEGT. V was clipped by 2 bases and J by 6 bases; unmatched bases: 10. CDR3 bases: TGTGCCAGCAGTGAAATCGGTCGGCTAGCGGGAGCCGAGCAGTACTTC. Amino acids: CASSEIGRLAGAEQYF.

The V call is TRBV9, the J call TRBJ1-3; unclear D gene. The CDR3 length is 18 residues. Trimming left V 3 bases short and J 0 bases short, with 19 bases between. In germline, CDR1 is SGDLS, CDR2 YYNGEE. For the CDR3, the DNA is TGTGCCAGCAGCGAGGGATTCTTCGCCAGAGGCTCTGGAAACACCATATATTTT. It specifies CASSEGFFARGSGNTIYF.

This clone was recorded once. This rearrangement joins TRBV5-5 to TRBJ2-5; 13 bases are a match to TRBD2. The V and J ends lost 3 bases and 5 bases, in that order; junction bases with no gene match: 10. The CDR3 is 17 amino acids. CDR1 and CDR2 (germline): SGHKS, YYEKEE (reference sequence). In nucleotides, the CDR3 is TGTGCCAGCAGCTGGGGAGGACTAGCGGGAGAAGGGGAGACCCAGTACTTC. It translates to CASSWGGLAGEGETQYF.

This clone was found a few times. V gene TRBV5-1 combines with J gene TRBJ1-6, with D hard to call. The germline V gene has CDR1 SGHRS and CDR2 YFSETQ. This CDR3 comprises 13 residues. Between the trimmed V and J ends, which lost 1 base and 5 bases, there was a span of 4 bases. The CDR3, as DNA: TGCGCCAGCAGCTTGCTGGATAATTCACCCCTCCACTTT. As protein: CASSLLDNSPLHF. Drawing the rest from reference TRBV5-1 and TRBJ1-6, the complete variable domain is KAGVTQTPRYLIKTRGQQVTLSCSPISGHRSVSWYQQTPGQGLQFLFEYFSETQRNKGNFPGRFSGRQFSNSRSEMNVSTLELGDSALYLCASSLLDNSPLHFGNGTRLTVT.

The gene calls are TRBV5-1 and TRBJ2-2; perhaps TRBD1 as D (5 bases). The CDR3 contains 19 residues. V was pared by 1 base and J by 0 bases, with 19 bases between. Germline CDR1 SGHRS, CDR2 YFSETQ. CDR3: CASSLSAGQEKTNTGELFF. The CDR3 DNA reads TGCGCCAGCAGCTTGTCGGCAGGGCAAGAAAAGACGAACACCGGGGAGCTGTTTTTT.

J is TRBJ2-3 and V is TRBV3-1 (or the pseudogene TRBV3-2); D is ambiguous. Germline assignment: CDR1 LGHDT and CDR2 YNNKEL (reference sequence). This CDR3 comprises 12 residues. Deletions cut 3 bases from V and 6 bases from J, with 7 bases between. CDR3 in DNA: TGTGCCAGCAGCCACGATCGGGATACGCAGTATTTT. It codes for CASSHDRDTQYF.

By sample share, this clone is medium-sized. V and J are TRBV7-9 and TRBJ1-2, with 9 bases fitting TRBD1. Losses at the gene ends were 5 bases for V and 4 bases for J; bases not matched to a gene: 8. This CDR3 has 15 residues. Looked up from germline, CDR1 is SEHNR and CDR2 is FQNEAQ (reference sequence). CDR3 bases: TGTGCCAGCAGCAGGAGCCCGGGACAGGGCTATGGCTACACCTTC. Protein product: CASSRSPGQGYGYTF.

In nucleotides, the CDR3 is TGTGCCAGCAGCTTCTCCCTCAGCTCCTACGAGCAGTACTTC. Amino acids: CASSFSLSSYEQYF. The chain employs TRBV11-2 and TRBJ2-7; D unclear. V lost 3 bases and J lost 0, with 9 bases in between. The CDR3 consists of 14 residues. Germline-derived CDR1 and CDR2 are SGHAT and FQNNGV.

This chain links TRBV5-1 with TRBJ1-3; D is ambiguous. V lost 1 base, J lost 0 bases, and 8 bases lay in between. CDR1 and CDR2 (germline): SGHRS, YFSETQ. CDR3 length equals 15 residues. The DNA of the CDR3 is TGCGCCAGCAGCTTGCAAGGTAGCTCTGGAAACACCATATATTTT. This encodes CASSLQGSSGNTIYF.

The rearrangement links TRBV25-1 to TRBJ2-6; no clear D gene. Germline CDR1 and CDR2: MGHDK and SYGVNS. Trimming took off 2 bases at V and 0 bases at J, with 11 bases between the two ends. This CDR3 region has 17 residues. CDR3 in DNA: TGTGCCAGCAGTGAAGATCGATATAGCTCTGGGGCCAACGTCCTGACTTTC. Encoded protein: CASSEDRYSSGANVLTF.

CDR3 in amino acids: CASSRQNNQPQHF. The CDR3, as DNA: TGTGCCAGCAGCAGACAAAACAATCAGCCCCAGCATTTT. The rearrangement links TRBV6-2 or TRBV6-3 to TRBJ1-5; D gene ambiguous. The V and J ends lost 6 bases and 3 bases respectively, with 9 bases between them. The CDR3 runs to 13 residues. Germline CDR1 MNHEY, CDR2 SVGEGT.

The chain links TRBV6-4 to TRBJ2-2; TRBD1 matches 9 bases. This CDR3 region has 17 residues. Germline loops: CDR1 MRHNA, CDR2 SNTAGT. Germline trimming cut 5 bases from V and 2 bases from J; bases unmatched to any gene: 9. The CDR3 DNA sequence: TGTGCCAGCAGTCCCGGGACAGGGAACGTAAACACCGGGGAGCTGTTTTTT. Amino acid sequence: CASSPGTGNVNTGELFF.

This chain links TRBV7-9 with TRBJ2-3; weak D call: TRBD2 (6 bases). With 5 bases removed from V and 1 base from J, the gap between germline ends came to 10 bases. Germline V CDR1 and CDR2: SEHNR, FQNEAQ (reference sequence). The CDR3 is made up of 14 amino acids. The chain's CDR3 is CASSRGGGTDTQYF. The CDR3 DNA follows: TGTGCCAGCAGCCGAGGCGGGGGCACAGATACGCAGTATTTT.

The V gene is TRBV6-6, the J gene TRBJ1-2; D possibly corresponds to TRBD1 (6 bases). Deletions cut 5 bases from V and 6 bases from J, with 13 bases between. The length of the CDR3 is 13 residues. Germline loops: CDR1 MNHNY, CDR2 SVGAGI (reference sequence). CDR3 coding DNA: TGTGCCAGCAGTCCACAGGGATGGAATGGCTACACCTTC. Its translation is CASSPQGWNGYTF.

V is TRBV20-1 and J is TRBJ2-3; the D is unclear. The V and J ends lost 6 bases and 2 bases respectively, with 6 bases between them. CDR1 is DFQATT and CDR2 is SNEGSKA in the germline V gene (reference sequence). The length of the CDR3 is 11 residues. CDR3 sequence: CSAPITDTQYF. The CDR3 coding sequence is TGCAGTGCCCCAATCACAGATACGCAGTATTTT.

By frequency in the sample, this clone is medium-sized. V is TRBV1 and J is TRBJ1-2. TRBV1 is a pseudogene segment. This CDR3 has 14 amino acids. The DNA of the CDR3 is TGCACCAGCAGCCAGATCCGAATTAACTATGGCTACACCTTC. This sequence encodes CTSSQIRINYGYTF.

The V and J genes are TRBV6-5 and TRBJ1-2; D possibly corresponds to TRBD1 (6 bases). V was cut by 7 bases and J by 7 bases, with 19 bases left in between. Germline loops: CDR1 MNHEY, CDR2 SVGAGI. The CDR3 runs to 14 residues. Here the CDR3 reads CASTGAGGGAGYTF. CDR3 DNA: TGTGCCAGCACGGGGGCCGGGGGAGGCGCTGGCTACACCTTC.

Details on this clone: Different DNA sequences within this sample yield the same CDR3. This rearrangement joins TRBV6-4 to TRBJ2-5; D call uncertain. The CDR3 extends over 14 amino acids. Germline V gene data show CDR1 as MRHNA and CDR2 as SNTAGT. V was trimmed by 1 base and J by 0 bases, leaving 6 bases between them. As DNA, the CDR3 is TGTGCCAGCAGTGACTTCCCAAACCAAGAGACCCAGTACTTC. This sequence encodes CASSDFPNQETQYF.

CDR3 nucleotide sequence: TGTGCCAGCAGCCAAGAGGTAATGGCGGGACCGTCAGGGGAGCAGTACTTC. This translates into CASSQEVMAGPSGEQYF. V usage is TRBV3-1 (or the pseudogene TRBV3-2) and J usage is TRBJ2-7, with D perhaps matching TRBD2 (6 bases). The V end was cut by 0 bases, the J end by 7 bases, with 22 bases between. This CDR3 is 17 amino acids long. Germline CDR1 is LGHDT and CDR2 is YNNKEL (reference sequence).

This sequence joins TRBV5-1 and TRBJ1-1, with 12 bases aligning to TRBD1. This CDR3 spans 16 amino acids. V lost 2 bases, J lost 4 bases, and 6 bases stayed unmatched. Germline V gives CDR1 SGHRS, CDR2 YFSETQ. The CDR3 region has the DNA TGCGCCAGCAGCTTAGGGACAGGGGGCCGGGGCACTGAAGCTTTCTTT. Protein: CASSLGTGGRGTEAFF.

This clone was counted a few times. The chain combines TRBV7-9 with TRBJ1-3, with no clear D. CDR3 size: 12 residues. V dropped 1 base and J dropped 8 bases, with 6 bases sitting between them. The germline V gene encodes CDR1 SEHNR and CDR2 FQNEAQ (reference sequence). The CDR3 region has the DNA TGTGCCAGCAGCTTAGACGGAGACACCATATATTTT. Amino acids: CASSLDGDTIYF.